What follows is one TCR beta chain and its context. The antigen is undetermined. Positively selected for CCR7, the CD45RO-negative cells used as naive CD8 cells excluded terminally differentiated effector memory CD45RA+ cells. The study drew its donors from healthy HIV-negative adults without recent acute infections or vaccinations. The sample comes from a study of shared clonotypes between healthy human individuals. Using immunoSEQ multiplex PCR, the repertoire was profiled, and TCRdb retains in-frame clones only, with some absent. The sample holds under 2,000,000 clones, just under 95% seen once. Study-wide points: Rarefaction showed sorted-subset sequencing was incomplete despite large depth.

The CDR3 is made up of 14 amino acids. The germline gives CDR1 SGHVS, CDR2 FNYEAQ. V was pared by 0 bases and J by 3 bases, with 8 bases between. The sequence came from a man aged 18 to 29 in good health. The specimen was naive CD8+ T cells sorted from blood. J is TRBJ2-5 and V is TRBV7-6; tentatively, D is TRBD2 (6 bases). In nucleotides, the CDR3 is TGTGCCAGCAGCTTAGCGGGGGGTGAAGAGACCCAGTACTTC. Translating it yields CASSLAGGEETQYF.